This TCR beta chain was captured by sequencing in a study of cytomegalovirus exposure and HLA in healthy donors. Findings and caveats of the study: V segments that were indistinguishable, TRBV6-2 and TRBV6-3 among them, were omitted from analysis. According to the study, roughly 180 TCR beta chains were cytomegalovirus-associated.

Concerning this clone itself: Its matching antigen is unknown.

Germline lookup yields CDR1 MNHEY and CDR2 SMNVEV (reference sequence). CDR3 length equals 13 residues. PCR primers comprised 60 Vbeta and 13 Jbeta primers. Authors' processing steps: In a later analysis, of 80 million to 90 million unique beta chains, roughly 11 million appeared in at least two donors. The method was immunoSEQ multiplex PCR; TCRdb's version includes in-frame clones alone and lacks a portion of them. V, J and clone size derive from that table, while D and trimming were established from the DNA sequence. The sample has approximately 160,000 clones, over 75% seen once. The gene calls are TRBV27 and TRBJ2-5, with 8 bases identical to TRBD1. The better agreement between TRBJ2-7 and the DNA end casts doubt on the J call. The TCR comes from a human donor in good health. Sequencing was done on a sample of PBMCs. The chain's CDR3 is CASSFDRGYEQYF. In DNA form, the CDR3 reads TGTGCCAGCAGTTTCGACAGGGGTTACGAGCAGTACTTC.